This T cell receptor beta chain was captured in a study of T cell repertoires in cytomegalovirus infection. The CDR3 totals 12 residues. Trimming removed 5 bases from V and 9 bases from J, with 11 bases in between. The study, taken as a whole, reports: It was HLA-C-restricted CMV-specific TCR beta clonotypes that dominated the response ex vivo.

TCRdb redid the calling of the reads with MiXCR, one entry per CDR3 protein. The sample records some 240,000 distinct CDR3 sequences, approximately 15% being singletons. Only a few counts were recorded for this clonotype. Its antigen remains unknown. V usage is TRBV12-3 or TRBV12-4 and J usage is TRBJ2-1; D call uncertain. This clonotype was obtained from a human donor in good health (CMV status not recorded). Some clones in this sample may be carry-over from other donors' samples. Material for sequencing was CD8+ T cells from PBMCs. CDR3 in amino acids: CASSHLKLEQFF. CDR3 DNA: TGTGCCAGCAGTCATCTAAAACTTGAGCAGTTCTTC.